The clone carrying this T cell receptor beta chain has only a few counts. The data derive from a study of blood T cells in healthy people across ages. On the study more broadly: Template switching recovered approximately one barcoded beta molecule for every two T cells.

Germline CDR1 and CDR2: KGHSH and LQKENI. V lost 5 bases and J 2 bases, leaving 13 bases between the germline ends. The CDR3 contains 14 residues. The authors ran a second PCR of 7 to 11 cycles using a sample-barcoded 5' primer and a J-beta primer mix. MiXCR was run by TCRdb on the 5' RACE reads, yielding one entry per CDR3 protein. The data show approximately 810,000 distinct CDR3 sequences, around 26% seen once. The sequenced sample consisted of blood. This TCR was sampled from a woman older than 75 in good health. The rearrangement joins TRBV18 to TRBJ2-7; tentative D call: TRBD1 (6 bases). CDR3 DNA sequence: TGTGCCAGCTCAATTCGACAGGAGGCCTACGAGCAGTACTTC. Residues: CASSIRQEAYEQYF.